A single TCR beta chain is shown here with its context. What it recognizes is unknown. The data are from a study of beta chain features in type 1 diabetes. Study results and limitations: Across all four CD4+ subsets, people with type 1 diabetes showed modestly shorter TCRB CDR3s.

Investigators reverse transcribed all isolated RNA, so they sequenced expressed TCRB transcripts. Assay used: immunoSEQ multiplex PCR; TCRdb lists only in-frame clones, some missing. The repertoire holds 20,000 to 30,000 clones, with 69% as singletons. Trimming shortened V by 7 bases and J by 7 bases, and 13 bases separated the two germline ends. The CDR3 has 13 residues. The germline V gene has CDR1 MNHNY and CDR2 SVGAGI (reference sequence). The sequencing input was Tregs from blood. The chain carries TRBV6-6 and TRBJ1-4; no definite D call. This clonotype was obtained from a man between 18 and 29 years old with type 1 diabetes. The CDR3 reads CASTSPIGEKLFF. DNA for the CDR3: TGTGCCAGCACCTCCCCGATCGGTGAAAAACTGTTTTTT.